Below, one T cell receptor (beta chain) is given with its context. Assay used: immunoSEQ multiplex PCR; TCRdb lists only in-frame clones, some missing. This sample has 120,000 to 150,000 clones, with 88% found just once. The data were obtained in a study of blood T cell repertoires in COVID-19. Overall study: The United States, Italy and Spain were the sources of the acute and convalescent COVID-19 samples. T cells, B-cell-depleted T cells, or PBMCs provided the cDNA or gDNA that served as material.

Per the germline V gene, CDR1 is SGHNT and CDR2 is YENEEA. V lost 1 base and J lost 5; bases outside the gene matches: 13. The CDR3 extends over 17 amino acids. The sequenced sample was peripheral blood. The chain recombines TRBV11-3 with TRBJ2-5; 7 bases line up with TRBD2. The TCR sequence derives from a human donor in a cohort sampled during active COVID-19. Here the CDR3 reads CASSLGSKAGREETQYF. In nucleotides, the CDR3 is TGTGCCAGCAGCTTAGGTTCAAAAGCGGGGCGGGAGGAGACCCAGTACTTC.